This T cell receptor (beta chain) originates from a study of blood T cell repertoires in COVID-19. As for the study in general: Samples of COVID-19 (acute and convalescent) were obtained from the United States, Italy and Spain.

The CDR3 spans 20 residues. The J segment lost 1 base and the V segment lost 5 bases, leaving 22 bases of the junction unmatched. Germline-derived CDR1 and CDR2 are MNHNY and SVGAGI (reference sequence). Recruitment covered 20 to 25 US areas and drew participants whose ages spanned roughly 18 to 100 years. Source study methods: For nucleated cells, counts were estimated from reference gene primer amplification. Measured with immunoSEQ multiplex PCR; TCRdb has only the in-frame clones, and not every one. For V, J and clone size, that table is used; D and trimming come from the DNA. Of under 200,000 clones listed, 79% are singletons.

This sequence originates from a woman between 65 and 79 years old in a cohort exposed to, infected with or recovered from COVID-19 (not recorded which). This chain links TRBV6-6 with TRBJ1-1; TRBD1 matches 7 bases. Sequences were obtained from PBMCs or T cells enriched from blood (not recorded which). The CDR3 nucleotides read TGTGCCAGCAGTCAGGGGGTTAGAGCCCCGATGGGAACTGCGAACACTGAAGCTTTCTTT. Its translation: CASSQGVRAPMGTANTEAFF.